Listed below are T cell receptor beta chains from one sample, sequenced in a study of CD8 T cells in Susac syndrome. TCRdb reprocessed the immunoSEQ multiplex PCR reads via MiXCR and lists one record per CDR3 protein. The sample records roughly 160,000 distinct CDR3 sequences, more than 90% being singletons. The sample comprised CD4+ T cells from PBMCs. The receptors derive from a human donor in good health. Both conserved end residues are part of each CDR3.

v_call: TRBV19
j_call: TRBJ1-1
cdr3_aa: CASKGQSDTEAFF

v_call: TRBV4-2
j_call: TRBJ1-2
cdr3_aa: CASSLQGSYGYTF

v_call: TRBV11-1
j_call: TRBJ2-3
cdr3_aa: CASSDTLGDTQYF

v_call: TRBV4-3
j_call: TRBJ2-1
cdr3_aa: CASSQDFGKMQFF

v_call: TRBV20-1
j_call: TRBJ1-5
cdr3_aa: CSASVGGRGDQPQHF

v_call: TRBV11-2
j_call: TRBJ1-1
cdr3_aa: CASSSAAGLGTEAFF

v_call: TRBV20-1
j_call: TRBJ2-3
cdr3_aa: CSASGGDTQYF

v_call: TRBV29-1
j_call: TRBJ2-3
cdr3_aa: CSVVTAGVHGTQYF

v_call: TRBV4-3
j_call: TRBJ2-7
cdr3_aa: CASILCVCEQYF

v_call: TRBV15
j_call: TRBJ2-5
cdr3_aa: CATSGGGTPSRETQYF

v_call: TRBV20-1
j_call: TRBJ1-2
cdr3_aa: CSARESGGGYTF

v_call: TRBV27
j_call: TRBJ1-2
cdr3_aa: CASGEPGRVYGYTF

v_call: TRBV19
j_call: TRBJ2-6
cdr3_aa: CASSIRSTSGANVLTF

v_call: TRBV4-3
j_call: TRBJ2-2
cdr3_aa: CASSQEGGFGELFF

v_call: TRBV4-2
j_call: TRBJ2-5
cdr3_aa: CASSQGPVQSGETQYF

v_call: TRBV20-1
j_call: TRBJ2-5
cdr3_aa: CSAQRGGQRETQYF

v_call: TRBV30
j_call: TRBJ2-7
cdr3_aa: CAWSVTGGSEQYF

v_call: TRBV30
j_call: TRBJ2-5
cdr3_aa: CAWSVGTGERETQYF

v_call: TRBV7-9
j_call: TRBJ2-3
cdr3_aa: CASSPRTGTPTDTQYF

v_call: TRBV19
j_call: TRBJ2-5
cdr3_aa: CASSPQGLHQETQYF

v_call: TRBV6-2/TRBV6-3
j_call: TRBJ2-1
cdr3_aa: CAIAGASYNEQFF

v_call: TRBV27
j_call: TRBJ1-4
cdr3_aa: CASTRQGGHEKLFF